Included here is one T cell receptor beta chain sequence, with context. The authors divided CD4+ cells into CD45RA+ naive and CD45RA-negative memory subsets. Produced via immunoSEQ multiplex PCR; TCRdb's table is partial and in-frame only. The sample gives roughly 1,000,000 clones, more than 75% of which show up once; under 0.6% is in the top ten. The sample is drawn from a study of shared clonotypes between healthy human individuals. The CDR3 loop spans 16 amino acids. Germline values: CDR1 LNHNV, CDR2 YYDKDF (reference sequence). The V and J ends lost 0 bases and 1 base respectively, with 10 bases between them.

The sequence derives from a man between 18 and 29 years old in good health. Some clones in this sample may be carry-over from other donors' samples. The rearrangement joins TRBV15 to TRBJ1-3; the D gene is possibly TRBD1 (5 bases). Sequencing was performed on memory CD4+ T cells from PBMCs. Subset meaning: CD45RA-negative fraction. CDR3 DNA sequence: TGTGCCACCAGCAGAGACCTGACAGTATCTGGAAACACCATATATTTT. Protein product: CATSRDLTVSGNTIYF.